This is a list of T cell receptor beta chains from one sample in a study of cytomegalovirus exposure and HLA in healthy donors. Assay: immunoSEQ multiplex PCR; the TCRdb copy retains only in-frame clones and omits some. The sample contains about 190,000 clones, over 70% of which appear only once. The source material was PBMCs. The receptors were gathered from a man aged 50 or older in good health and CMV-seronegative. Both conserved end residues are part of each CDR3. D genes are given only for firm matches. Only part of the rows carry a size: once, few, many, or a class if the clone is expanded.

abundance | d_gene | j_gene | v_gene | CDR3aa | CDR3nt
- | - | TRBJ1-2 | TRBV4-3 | CASSHEGDYGYTF | TGCGCCAGCAGCCACGAAGGAGACTATGGCTACACCTTC
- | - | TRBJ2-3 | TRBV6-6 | CASSLEGDTQYF | TGTGCCAGCAGCTTGGAGGGGGATACGCAGTATTTT
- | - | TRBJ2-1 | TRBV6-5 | CASRRGSGNEQFF | TGTGCCAGTCGGCGGGGTTCTGGTAATGAGCAGTTCTTC
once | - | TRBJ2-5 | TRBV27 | CASSLSPGSGGQYF | TGTGCCAGCAGTTTATCACCGGGCTCCGGAGGCCAGTACTTC
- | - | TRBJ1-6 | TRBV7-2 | CASSLSSSNSPLHF | TGTGCCAGCAGCTTATCGAGTTCTAATTCACCCCTCCACTTT
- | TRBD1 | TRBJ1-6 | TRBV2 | CASSAGTGDSPLHF | TGTGCCAGCAGTGCCGGGACAGGGGATTCACCCCTCCACTTT
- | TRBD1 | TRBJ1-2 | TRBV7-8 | CASSLHRGDYGYTF | TGTGCCAGCAGCTTACACAGGGGCGACTATGGCTACACCTTC
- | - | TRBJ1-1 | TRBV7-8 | CASSTRNSGALNTEAFF | TGTGCCAGCAGCACACGGAACAGCGGCGCCCTGAACACTGAAGCTTTCTTT
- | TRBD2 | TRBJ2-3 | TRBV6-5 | CASSYRGGLRADTQYF | TGTGCCAGCAGTTACCGGGGGGGACTGAGGGCAGATACGCAGTATTTT
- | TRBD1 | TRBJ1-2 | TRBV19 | CASSIQGVGYTF | TGTGCCAGTAGTATTCAGGGGGTTGGCTACACCTTC
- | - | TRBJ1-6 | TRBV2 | CASSPVSPLHF | TGTGCCAGCAGTCCAGTCTCACCCCTCCACTTT
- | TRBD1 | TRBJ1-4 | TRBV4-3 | CASSQEGTANEKLFF | TGCGCCAGCAGCCAAGAAGGGACAGCTAATGAAAAACTGTTTTTT
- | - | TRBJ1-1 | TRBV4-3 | CATSETGNTEAFF | TGCGCCACATCGGAGACAGGGAACACTGAAGCTTTCTTT
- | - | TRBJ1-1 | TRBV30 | CAWKDRGGIEAFF | TGTGCCTGGAAAGACCGGGGGGGGATCGAAGCTTTCTTT
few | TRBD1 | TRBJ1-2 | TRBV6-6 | CASSPGQSYTF | TGTGCCAGCAGCCCGGGACAGAGCTACACCTTC
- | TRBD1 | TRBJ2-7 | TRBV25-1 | CASTRTGFYEQYF | TGTGCCAGCACCCGGACAGGGTTCTACGAGCAGTACTTC
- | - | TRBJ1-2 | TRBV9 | CASSRASGYTF | TGTGCCAGTTCGAGGGCCTCTGGCTACACCTTC
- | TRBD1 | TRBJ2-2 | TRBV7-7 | CASSLRQGPSTGELFF | TGTGCTAGCAGCTTAAGACAGGGGCCGTCTACCGGGGAGCTGTTTTTT
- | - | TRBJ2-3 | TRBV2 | CASRLRDIQDTQYF | TGTGCCAGCAGGCTCCGGGACATCCAAGATACGCAGTATTTT
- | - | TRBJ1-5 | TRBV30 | CAWSPAGNQPQHF | TGTGCCTGGAGCCCCGCGGGCAATCAGCCCCAGCATTTT
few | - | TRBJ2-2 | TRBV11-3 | CASSSTSTGELFF | TGTGCCAGCAGCTCCACAAGCACCGGGGAGCTGTTTTTT
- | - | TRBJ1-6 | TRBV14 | CASSDSLSYNSPLHF | TGTGCCAGTTCCGACAGCCTCTCCTATAATTCACCCCTCCACTTT
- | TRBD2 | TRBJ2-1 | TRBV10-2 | CASTSSGGTHNEQFF | TGCGCCAGCACCTCGAGCGGGGGGACACACAATGAGCAGTTCTTC
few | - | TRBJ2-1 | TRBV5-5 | CASSLVVAFDEQFF | TGTGCCAGCAGCTTGGTGGTAGCTTTCGATGAGCAGTTCTTC
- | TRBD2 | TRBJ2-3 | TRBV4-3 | CASSQDLAGAKGTQYF | TGCGCCAGCAGCCAAGACCTAGCGGGGGCCAAAGGTACGCAGTATTTT
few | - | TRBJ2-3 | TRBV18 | CASSPGGGKSDTQYF | TGTGCCAGCTCACCTGGCGGAGGGAAGTCAGATACGCAGTATTTT
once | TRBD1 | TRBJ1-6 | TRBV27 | CASSFDRDRGYTPLHF | TGTGCCAGCAGTTTCGACCGGGACAGGGGTTATACACCCCTCCACTTT
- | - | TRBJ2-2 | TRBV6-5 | CASRLGTGELFF | TGTGCCAGCAGACTTGGCACCGGGGAGCTGTTTTTT
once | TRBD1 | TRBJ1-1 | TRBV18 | CASSPREGQGDTEAFF | TGTGCCAGCTCACCAAGGGAGGGACAGGGAGATACTGAAGCTTTCTTT
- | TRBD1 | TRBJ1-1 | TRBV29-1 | CSVDRGRGNTEAFF | TGCAGCGTGGACAGGGGGCGAGGGAACACTGAAGCTTTCTTT
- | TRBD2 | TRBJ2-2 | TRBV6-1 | CASSTVAGAGELFF | TGTGCCAGCAGTACCGTAGCGGGGGCCGGGGAGCTGTTTTTT
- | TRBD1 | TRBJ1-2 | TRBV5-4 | CASSRGGQDGYTF | TGTGCCAGCAGCCGAGGCGGACAGGATGGCTACACCTTC
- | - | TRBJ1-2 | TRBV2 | CASSENIWGYTF | TGTGCCAGCAGTGAAAACATTTGGGGCTACACCTTC
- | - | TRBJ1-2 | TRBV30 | CAWSAPGLYGYTF | TGTGCCTGGAGTGCCCCAGGTCTCTATGGCTACACCTTC
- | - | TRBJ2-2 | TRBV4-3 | CASSQAGGLSGGELFF | TGCGCCAGCAGCCAAGCCGGAGGTCTCTCGGGCGGGGAGCTGTTTTTT
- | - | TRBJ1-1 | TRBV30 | CAWSKTRSMNTEAFF | TGTGCCTGGAGTAAAACTCGCTCCATGAACACTGAAGCTTTCTTT
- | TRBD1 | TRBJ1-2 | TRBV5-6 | CASSFGTGSYGYTF | TGTGCCAGCAGCTTTGGGACAGGTAGCTATGGCTACACCTTC
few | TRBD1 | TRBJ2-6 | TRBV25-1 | CASSDPTGVGANVLTF | TGTGCCAGCAGTGACCCTACAGGGGTTGGGGCCAACGTCCTGACTTTC
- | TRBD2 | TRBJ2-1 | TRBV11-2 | CASSFPSGGAYNEQFF | TGTGCCAGCAGCTTCCCTAGCGGGGGGGCTTACAATGAGCAGTTCTTC
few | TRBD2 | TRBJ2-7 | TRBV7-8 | CASSSRRLAGIHEQYF | TGTGCCAGCAGCTCAAGGCGGCTAGCGGGGATCCACGAGCAGTACTTC
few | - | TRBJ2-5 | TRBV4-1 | CASSQLLISKETQYF | TGCGCCAGCAGCCAATTACTGATCTCCAAAGAGACCCAGTACTTC
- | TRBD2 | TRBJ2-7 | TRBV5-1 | CASKSGGRTYEQYF | TGCGCCAGCAAGTCGGGGGGGCGAACATACGAGCAGTACTTC
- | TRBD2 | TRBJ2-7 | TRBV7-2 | CASSSELGRGGLQYF | TGTGCCAGCAGCTCCGAGCTGGGGCGGGGGGGCCTGCAGTACTTC
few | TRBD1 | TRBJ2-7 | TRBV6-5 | CASSSPWTGFYEQYF | TGTGCCAGCAGTAGCCCCTGGACAGGGTTCTACGAGCAGTACTTC
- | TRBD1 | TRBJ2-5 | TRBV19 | CASEDGTGQETQYF | TGTGCCAGTGAGGACGGGACAGGGCAAGAGACCCAGTACTTC
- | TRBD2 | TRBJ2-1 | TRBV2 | CASRRSRGGGNEQFF | TGTGCCAGCAGGAGATCCCGGGGGGGCGGAAATGAGCAGTTCTTC
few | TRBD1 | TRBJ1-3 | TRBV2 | CASSDGTATGNTIYF | TGTGCCAGCAGTGACGGGACAGCAACTGGAAACACCATATATTTT
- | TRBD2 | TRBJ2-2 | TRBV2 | CASSVRTSGGTNTGELFF | TGTGCCAGCAGTGTTCGCACTAGCGGGGGGACGAACACCGGGGAGCTGTTTTTT
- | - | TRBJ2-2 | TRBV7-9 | CASARESRHTGELFF | TGTGCCAGCGCGAGGGAGTCCCGGCACACCGGGGAGCTGTTTTTT
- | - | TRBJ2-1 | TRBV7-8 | CASSLAGRDTYNEQFF | TGTGCCAGCAGCTTAGCGGGACGGGACACTTACAATGAGCAGTTCTTC
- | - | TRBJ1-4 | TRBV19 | CASSKLPLEKLFF | TGTGCCAGTAGTAAACTCCCTTTAGAAAAACTGTTTTTT
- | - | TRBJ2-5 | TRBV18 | CASSPQQQETQYF | TGTGCCAGCTCACCGCAACAGCAAGAGACCCAGTACTTC